The 13 T cell receptor beta chains presented below share a single source sample, sequenced in a study of blood T cell repertoires in COVID-19. Libraries were prepared by immunoSEQ multiplex PCR; TCRdb keeps only in-frame clonotypes and omits some of them. The sample consists of some 240,000 clones, roughly 80% of them appearing once. The specimen was peripheral blood. The receptors shown here come from a woman between 70 and 85 years old with COVID-19, enrolled during active disease.

The J gene is TRBJ2-3, the V gene TRBV4-1, with D possibly being TRBD1 (5 bases). This CDR3 contains 17 residues. V was cut by 1 base and J by 3 bases, with 17 bases left in between. Germline CDR1 reads MGHRA; CDR2 reads YSYEKL. The CDR3: CASSQVGVGVLTDTQYF. The DNA for the CDR3 is TGCGCCAGCAGCCAAGTAGGGGTAGGGGTTCTGACAGATACGCAGTATTTT.

The rearrangement links TRBV19 to TRBJ1-2; 9 bases align to TRBD1. Germline CDR1 reads LNHDA; CDR2 reads SQIVND (reference sequence). Losses at the gene ends were 9 bases for V and 4 bases for J; bases not matched to a gene: 12. The CDR3 covers 15 residues. CDR3 bases: TGTGCCAGCCAGGAGGGGGACAGGGCCCCCTATGGCTACACCTTC. Its translation is CASQEGDRAPYGYTF.

The chain recombines TRBV7-9 with TRBJ1-1; 8 bases map to TRBD1. This CDR3 has 13 amino acids. Germline values: CDR1 SEHNR, CDR2 FQNEAQ (reference sequence). V shed 6 bases, J shed 5 bases, and the junction held 5 bases outside the gene matches. CDR3 loop: CASSRTGGTEAFF. DNA for the CDR3: TGTGCCAGCAGTCGCACAGGGGGTACTGAAGCTTTCTTT.

The chain uses TRBV5-1 and TRBJ1-1; a possible D gene is TRBD1 (5 bases). The V end was cut by 4 bases, the J end by 0 bases, with 25 bases between. The CDR3 is made up of 19 amino acids. The germline V gene has CDR1 SGHRS and CDR2 YFSETQ. The CDR3 loop reads CASSLGPFDGGGMNTEAFF. DNA for the CDR3: TGCGCCAGCAGCCTGGGGCCCTTCGACGGCGGGGGAATGAACACTGAAGCTTTCTTT.

This chain uses TRBV29-1 with TRBJ1-1; D is perhaps TRBD1 (5 bases). Germline values: CDR1 SQVTM, CDR2 ANQGSEA. Trimming shortened V by 5 bases and J by 1 base, and 14 bases separated the two germline ends. The CDR3 runs to 14 residues. The CDR3 sequence is CSVQRGPTNTEAFF. The CDR3 coding sequence is TGCAGCGTTCAAAGGGGTCCGACGAACACTGAAGCTTTCTTT.

The rearrangement joins TRBV12-3 or TRBV12-4 to TRBJ2-2, with D perhaps matching TRBD2 (6 bases). V dropped 3 bases and J dropped 7 bases, with 9 bases sitting between them. This CDR3 comprises 13 residues. This CDR3 is CASSLIADGELFF. The CDR3 nucleotides read TGTGCCAGCAGTTTGATAGCGGACGGGGAGCTGTTTTTT.

The chain couples TRBV18 to TRBJ1-2; D gene unclear. Trimming stripped 7 bases from V and 3 bases from J, with 15 bases between. CDR1 is KGHSH and CDR2 is LQKENI in the germline V gene. This CDR3 is 14 amino acids long. CDR3 sequence reads: CASFMGRFDYGYTF. In nucleotides, the CDR3 is TGTGCCAGCTTCATGGGGAGGTTTGACTATGGCTACACCTTC. The variable domain in full, with the rest retrieved from reference TRBV18 and TRBJ1-2, is NAGVMQNPRHLVRRRGQEARLRCSPMKGHSHVYWYRQLPEEGLKFMVYLQKENIIDESGMPKERFSAEFPKEGPSILRIQQVVRGDSAAYFCASFMGRFDYGYTFGSGTRLTVV.

The rearrangement uses TRBV28 and TRBJ1-2; TRBD1 might be the D (6 bases). V was pared by 2 bases and J by 7 bases, with 11 bases between. The CDR3 consists of 13 residues. CDR1 is MDHEN, CDR2 SYDVKM, per germline. CDR3: CASSLTGKVGYTF. CDR3 nucleotide sequence: TGTGCCAGCAGTTTAACAGGGAAGGTTGGCTACACCTTC.

For the CDR3, the DNA is TGTGCCAGCAGTTTACGGCCTCGTGGACTAGCAGGCTCCTACGAGCAGTACTTC. It encodes CASSLRPRGLAGSYEQYF. The chain joins TRBV27 to TRBJ2-7; 8 bases are shared with TRBD2. The CDR3 extends over 18 amino acids. Germline trimming cut 2 bases from V and 0 bases from J; bases unmatched to any gene: 12. Germline V gene sequence: CDR1 MNHEY, CDR2 SMNVEV (reference sequence).

This clone has ten or more counts. The V gene is TRBV11-2, the J gene TRBJ2-1, with TRBD2 matching over 11 bases. Germline CDR1 SGHAT, CDR2 FQNNGV. The junction had 3 bases not matched to a gene; V was cut back by 3 bases and J by 5 bases. The CDR3 has 15 amino acids. The CDR3 DNA reads as TGTGCCAGCAGCTTGGGGACTAGCGGAAACAATGAGCAGTTCTTC. This encodes CASSLGTSGNNEQFF.

Turning to this clone: Being one base from a much bigger clone, this may be a read error. Other DNA sequences of this sample code for an identical CDR3. The chain is built from TRBV5-4 and TRBJ1-1, with a possible D match to TRBD1 (6 bases). Per the germline V gene, CDR1 is SGHNT and CDR2 is YYREEE (reference sequence). This CDR3 has 13 amino acids. In DNA, the CDR3 is TGTGCCAGCAGCCAAGGGACAAACACTGAAGCCTTCTTT. It encodes CASSQGTNTEAFF.

This chain connects TRBV29-1 to TRBJ1-5; 7 nucleotides align to TRBD1. Losses at the gene ends were 5 bases for V and 4 bases for J; bases not matched to a gene: 8. In germline, CDR1 is SQVTM, CDR2 ANQGSEA. This CDR3 has 14 amino acids. This CDR3 reads CSVSLGTENQPQHF. The CDR3 coding sequence is TGCAGCGTTTCGCTCGGGACAGAAAATCAGCCCCAGCATTTT.

The chain has TRBV6-6 and TRBJ1-2; TRBD1 agrees at 7 bases. CDR1 MNHNY and CDR2 SVGAGI come from the germline V gene (reference sequence). The CDR3 runs 12 residues. V was clipped by 11 bases and J by 7 bases; unmatched bases: 10. The CDR3: CAAKGDSGGYTF. CDR3 DNA: TGTGCCGCCAAGGGGGACAGCGGTGGCTACACCTTC.